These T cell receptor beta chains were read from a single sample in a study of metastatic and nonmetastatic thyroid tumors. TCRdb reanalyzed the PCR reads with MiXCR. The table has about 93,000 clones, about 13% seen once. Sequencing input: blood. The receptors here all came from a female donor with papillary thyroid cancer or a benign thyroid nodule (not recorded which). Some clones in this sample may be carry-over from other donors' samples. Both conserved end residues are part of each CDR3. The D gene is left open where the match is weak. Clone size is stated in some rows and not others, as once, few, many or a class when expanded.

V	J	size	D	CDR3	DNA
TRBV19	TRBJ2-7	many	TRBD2	CASSKLAGRGSEQYF	TGTGCCAGTAGTAAACTAGCGGGACGAGGCTCCGAGCAGTACTTC
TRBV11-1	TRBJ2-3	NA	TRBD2	CASSLGGLAGGLTDTQYF	TGTGCCAGCAGCTTAGGGGGACTAGCGGGAGGTCTCACAGATACGCAGTATTTT
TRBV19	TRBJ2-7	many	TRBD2	CASSQGLAGSIYEQYF	TGTGCCAGTAGCCAGGGACTAGCGGGTTCAATCTACGAGCAGTACTTC
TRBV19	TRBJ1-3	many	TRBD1	CASRNPTGGSGNTIYF	TGTGCCAGTAGAAACCCGACAGGGGGCTCTGGAAACACCATATATTTT
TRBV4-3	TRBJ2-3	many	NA	CASSHGLGENTDTQYF	TGCGCCAGCAGCCATGGGCTAGGTGAAAACACAGATACGCAGTATTTT
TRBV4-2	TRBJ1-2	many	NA	CASSPPGQNFYGYTF	TGTGCCAGCAGTCCTCCCGGACAGAACTTTTATGGCTACACCTTC
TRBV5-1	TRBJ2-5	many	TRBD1	CASSLVRGGAETQYF	TGCGCCAGCAGCTTGGTTCGAGGGGGCGCAGAGACCCAGTACTTC
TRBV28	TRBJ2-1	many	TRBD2	CASSLGGAGTTYNEQFF	TGTGCCAGCAGTTTAGGGGGAGCCGGGACTACCTACAATGAGCAGTTCTTC
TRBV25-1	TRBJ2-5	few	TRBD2	CASSEWGGRETQYF	TGTGCCAGCAGTGAATGGGGGGGTCGGGAGACCCAGTACTTC
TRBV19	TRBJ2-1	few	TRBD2	CASSSGGGYNEQFF	TGTGCCAGTAGTTCTGGGGGGGGCTACAATGAGCAGTTCTTC
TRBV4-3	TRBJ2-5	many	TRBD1	CASSQEGRTGSGETQYF	TGCGCCAGCAGCCAAGAAGGAAGGACAGGGAGCGGCGAGACCCAGTACTTC
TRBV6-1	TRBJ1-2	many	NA	CASSVGIYGYTF	TGTGCCAGCAGTGTCGGGATATATGGCTACACCTTC
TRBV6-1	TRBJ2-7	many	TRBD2	CASSLAGYEQYF	TGTGCCAGCAGTTTAGCGGGCTACGAGCAGTACTTC
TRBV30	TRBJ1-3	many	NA	CASPGSAGNTIYF	TGTGCCTCGCCAGGCTCGGCAGGAAACACCATATATTTT
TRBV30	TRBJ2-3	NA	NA	CSWSHRTDTQYF	TGCTCCTGGAGCCATAGGACAGATACGCAGTATTTT
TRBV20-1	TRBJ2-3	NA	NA	CSARGLIAERTDTQYF	TGCAGTGCTAGAGGACTAATAGCGGAACGCACAGATACGCAGTATTTT
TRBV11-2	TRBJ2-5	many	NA	CASSVPIGQVQKGLPQETQYF	TGTGCCAGCAGCGTGCCGATCGGACAGGTTCAGAAGGGACTACCTCAAGAGACCCAGTACTTC
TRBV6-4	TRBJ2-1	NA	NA	CASSPSGADYNEQFF	TGTGCCAGCAGTCCCTCGGGTGCCGACTACAATGAGCAGTTCTTC
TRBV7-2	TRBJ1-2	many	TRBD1	CASSSRQGYGYTF	TGTGCCAGCAGCTCCCGACAGGGATATGGCTACACCTTC
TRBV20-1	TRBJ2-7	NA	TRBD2	CSARLVAGGLGGQCF	TGCAGTGCTAGGTTGGTAGCGGGAGGGCTAGGCGGGCAGTGCTTC
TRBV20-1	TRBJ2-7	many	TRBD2	CSAEGTSGSYEQYF	TGCAGTGCCGAAGGGACTAGCGGGAGCTACGAGCAGTACTTC
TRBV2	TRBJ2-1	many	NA	CASSPGNSYNEQFF	TGTGCCAGCAGCCCAGGGAACTCCTACAATGAGCAGTTCTTC